These T cell receptor beta chains were read from a single sample in a study of CXCR3-negative and CXCR3-positive naive CD8 T cells. TCRdb re-called the 5' RACE reads and gives one entry per CDR3 protein, without DNA. The repertoire table contains about 43,000 distinct CDR3 sequences. Sequencing was done on a sample of memory CD8+ T cells from blood. These receptor sequences come from a human donor in good health. Some clones in this sample may be carry-over from other donors' samples. CDR3s include the opening cysteine and the closing phenylalanine or tryptophan.

length: 13
J: TRBJ2-5
V: TRBV7-9
CDR3: CASSQTTVETQYF

length: 13
J: TRBJ1-1
V: TRBV10-3
CDR3: CAITEGVNTEAFF

length: 11
J: TRBJ2-2
V: TRBV20-1
CDR3: CSARFTGELFF

length: 18
J: TRBJ2-3
V: TRBV11-3
CDR3: CASSLQGRDRPATDTQYF

length: 15
J: TRBJ2-1
V: TRBV5-1
CDR3: CASTLGGRGLDEQFF

length: 16
J: TRBJ2-3
V: TRBV5-8
CDR3: CASSLETGMLTDTQYF

length: 18
J: TRBJ2-3
V: TRBV4-3
CDR3: CASSQDRDTRWSTDTQYF

length: 15
J: TRBJ2-7
V: TRBV20-1
CDR3: CSASPPSGTPYEQYF

length: 17
J: TRBJ2-2
V: TRBV4-3
CDR3: CASSHGLQTTVTGELFF

length: 13
J: TRBJ2-7
V: TRBV11-3
CDR3: CASSQGHSYEQYF

length: 15
J: TRBJ1-1
V: TRBV9
CDR3: CASSASTGQGTEAFF

length: 18
J: TRBJ2-2
V: TRBV7-6
CDR3: CASSLARINYLNTGELFF

length: 14
J: TRBJ2-2
V: TRBV5-4
CDR3: CASSLRYDTGELFF

length: 12
J: TRBJ1-1
V: TRBV27
CDR3: CASGRLNTEAFF

length: 14
J: TRBJ1-1
V: TRBV28
CDR3: CASSWTAMNTEAFF

length: 14
J: TRBJ2-2
V: TRBV28
CDR3: CASSPNRGSGELFF

length: 13
J: TRBJ2-7
V: TRBV29-1
CDR3: CSVEVSSEYEQYF

length: 14
J: TRBJ1-2
V: TRBV7-9
CDR3: CASSFPQGRYGYTF

length: 13
J: TRBJ1-1
V: TRBV7-6
CDR3: CASSGDRNTEAFF

length: 14
J: TRBJ2-5
V: TRBV28
CDR3: CASSLLGDSETQYF

length: 14
J: TRBJ2-5
V: TRBV12-3/TRBV12-4
CDR3: CASSRPSWEGTQYF

length: 15
J: TRBJ2-1
V: TRBV5-6
CDR3: CASSPTGTEYNEQFF

length: 11
J: TRBJ2-1
V: TRBV24-1
CDR3: CATSGLYEQFF

length: 14
J: TRBJ2-7
V: TRBV28
CDR3: CASSFRGASYEQYF

length: 16
J: TRBJ2-2
V: TRBV20-1
CDR3: CSAREGEQGDTGELFF

length: 17
J: TRBJ2-6
V: TRBV9
CDR3: CASSPTGGRSGANVLTF

length: 13
J: TRBJ1-2
V: TRBV5-1
CDR3: CASSQRDIYGYTF

length: 13
J: TRBJ2-5
V: TRBV28
CDR3: CAISTGYQETQYF

length: 15
J: TRBJ2-7
V: TRBV7-9
CDR3: CASSLEGTGAYEQYF

length: 16
J: TRBJ2-7
V: TRBV4-3
CDR3: CASSQSPGTGGYEQYF

length: 14
J: TRBJ1-1
V: TRBV27
CDR3: CASGDRGGNTEAFF

length: 14
J: TRBJ2-5
V: TRBV21-1
CDR3: CASTKTEVQETQYF